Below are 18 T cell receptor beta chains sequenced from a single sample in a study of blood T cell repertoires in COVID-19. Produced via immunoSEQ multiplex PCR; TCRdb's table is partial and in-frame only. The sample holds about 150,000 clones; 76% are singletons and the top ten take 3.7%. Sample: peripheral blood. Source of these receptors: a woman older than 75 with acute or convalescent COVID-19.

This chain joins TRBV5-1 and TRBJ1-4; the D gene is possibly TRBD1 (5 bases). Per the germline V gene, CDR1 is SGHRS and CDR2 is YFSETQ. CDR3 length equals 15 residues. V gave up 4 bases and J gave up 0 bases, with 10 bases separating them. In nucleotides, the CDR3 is TGCGCCAGCAGCCCCAGGGTCGCAACTAATGAAAAACTGTTTTTT. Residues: CASSPRVATNEKLFF. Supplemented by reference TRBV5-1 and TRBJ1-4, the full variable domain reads KAGVTQTPRYLIKTRGQQVTLSCSPISGHRSVSWYQQTPGQGLQFLFEYFSETQRNKGNFPGRFSGRQFSNSRSEMNVSTLELGDSALYLCASSPRVATNEKLFFGSGTQLSVL.

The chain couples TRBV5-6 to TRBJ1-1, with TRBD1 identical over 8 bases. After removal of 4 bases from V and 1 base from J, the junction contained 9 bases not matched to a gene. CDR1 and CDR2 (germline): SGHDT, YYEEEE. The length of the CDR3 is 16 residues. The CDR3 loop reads CASSQRRTGRNTEAFF. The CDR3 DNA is TGTGCCAGCAGCCAGAGGCGGACAGGGAGGAACACTGAAGCTTTCTTT.

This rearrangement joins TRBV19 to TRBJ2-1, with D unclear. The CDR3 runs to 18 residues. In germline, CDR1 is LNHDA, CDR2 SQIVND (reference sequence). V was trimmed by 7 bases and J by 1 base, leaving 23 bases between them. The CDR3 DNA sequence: TGTGCCAGTACCGGAAGTAGTGGGTCCGGGTTATCCTACAATGAGCAGTTCTTC. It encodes CASTGSSGSGLSYNEQFF.

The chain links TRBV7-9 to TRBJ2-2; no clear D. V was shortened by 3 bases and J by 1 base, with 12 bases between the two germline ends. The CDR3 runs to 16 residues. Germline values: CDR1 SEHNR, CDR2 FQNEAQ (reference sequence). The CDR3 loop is CASSLATPRNTGELFF. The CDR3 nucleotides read TGTGCCAGCAGCTTGGCGACCCCTAGGAACACCGGGGAGCTGTTTTTT.

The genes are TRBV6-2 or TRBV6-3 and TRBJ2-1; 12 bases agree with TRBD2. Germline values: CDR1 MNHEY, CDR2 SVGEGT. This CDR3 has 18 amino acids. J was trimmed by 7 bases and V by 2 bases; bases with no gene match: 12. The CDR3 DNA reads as TGTGCCAGCAGTTACCTCTTCCCCGGGACTAGCGGGTCGAATGAGCAGTTCTTC. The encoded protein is CASSYLFPGTSGSNEQFF.

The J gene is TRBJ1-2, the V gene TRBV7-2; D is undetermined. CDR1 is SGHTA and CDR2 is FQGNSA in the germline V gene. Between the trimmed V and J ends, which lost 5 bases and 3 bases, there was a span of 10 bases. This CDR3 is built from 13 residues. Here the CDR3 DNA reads TGTGCCAGCAGCCCATCAGAAGACTATGGCTACACCTTC. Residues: CASSPSEDYGYTF.

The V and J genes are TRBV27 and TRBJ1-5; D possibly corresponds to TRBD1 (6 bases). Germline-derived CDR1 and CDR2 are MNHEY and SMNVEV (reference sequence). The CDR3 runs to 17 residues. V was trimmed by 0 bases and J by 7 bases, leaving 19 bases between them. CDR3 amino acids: CASSLSGGTRGGQPQHF. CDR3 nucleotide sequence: TGTGCCAGCAGTTTATCTGGTGGGACACGGGGGGGCCAGCCCCAGCATTTT.

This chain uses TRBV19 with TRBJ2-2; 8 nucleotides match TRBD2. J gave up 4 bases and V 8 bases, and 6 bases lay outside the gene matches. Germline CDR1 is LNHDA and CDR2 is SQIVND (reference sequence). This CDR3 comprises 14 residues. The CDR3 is CASEGLGGTGELFF. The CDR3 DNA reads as TGTGCCAGTGAGGGACTAGGGGGCACCGGGGAGCTGTTTTTT.

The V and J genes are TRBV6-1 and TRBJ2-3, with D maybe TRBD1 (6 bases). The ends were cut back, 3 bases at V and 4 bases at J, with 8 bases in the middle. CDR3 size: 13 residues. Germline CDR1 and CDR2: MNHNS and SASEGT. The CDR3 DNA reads TGTGCCAGCAGTGACAGGGGTGCAGATACGCAGTATTTT. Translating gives CASSDRGADTQYF.

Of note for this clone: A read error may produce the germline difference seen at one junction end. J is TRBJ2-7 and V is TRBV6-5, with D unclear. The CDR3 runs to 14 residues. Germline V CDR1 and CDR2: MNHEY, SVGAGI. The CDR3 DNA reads TGTGCCAGCACTTCCTTGAGCGAGACTCCTTCTTTACACTTC. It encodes CASTSLSETPSLHF.

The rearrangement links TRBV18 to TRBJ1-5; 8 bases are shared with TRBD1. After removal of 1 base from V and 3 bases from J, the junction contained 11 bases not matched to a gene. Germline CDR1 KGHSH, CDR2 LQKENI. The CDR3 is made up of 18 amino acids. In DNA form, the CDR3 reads TGTGCCAGCTCACCACGTCAGGGGGCCCTCAACTCCAATCAGCCCCAGCATTTT. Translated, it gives CASSPRQGALNSNQPQHF.

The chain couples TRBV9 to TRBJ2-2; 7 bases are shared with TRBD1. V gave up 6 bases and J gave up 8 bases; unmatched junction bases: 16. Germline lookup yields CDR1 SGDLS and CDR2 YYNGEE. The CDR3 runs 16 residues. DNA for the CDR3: TGTGCCAGCAAAGGACAGGACCCTGAGGTGGTGGGGGAGCTGTTTTTT. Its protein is CASKGQDPEVVGELFF.

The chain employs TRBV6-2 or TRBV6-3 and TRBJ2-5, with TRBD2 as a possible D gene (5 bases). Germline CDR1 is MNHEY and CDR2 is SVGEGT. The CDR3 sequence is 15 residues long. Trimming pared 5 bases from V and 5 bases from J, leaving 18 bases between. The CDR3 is CASSPTVGEWETQYF. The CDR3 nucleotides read TGTGCCAGCAGTCCCACCGTTGGGGAGTGGGAGACCCAGTACTTC.

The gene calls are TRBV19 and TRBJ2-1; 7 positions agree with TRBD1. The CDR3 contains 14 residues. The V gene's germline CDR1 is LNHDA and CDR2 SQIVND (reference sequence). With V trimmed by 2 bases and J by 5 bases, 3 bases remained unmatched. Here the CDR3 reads CASSIYGTDNEQFF. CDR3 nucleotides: TGTGCCAGTAGTATATATGGGACAGACAATGAGCAGTTCTTC.

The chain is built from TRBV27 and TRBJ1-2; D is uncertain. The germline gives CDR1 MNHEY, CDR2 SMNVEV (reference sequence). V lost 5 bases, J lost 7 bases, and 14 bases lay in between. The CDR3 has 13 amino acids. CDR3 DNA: TGTGCCAGCAGTCTCAAATTTAGTAGTGGCTACACCTTC. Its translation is CASSLKFSSGYTF.

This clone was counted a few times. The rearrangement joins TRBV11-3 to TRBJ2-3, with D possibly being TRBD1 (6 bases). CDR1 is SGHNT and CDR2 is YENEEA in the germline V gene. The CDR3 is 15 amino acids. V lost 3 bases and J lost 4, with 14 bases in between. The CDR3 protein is CASSLDRDNPDTQYF. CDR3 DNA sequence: TGTGCCAGCAGCTTGGACCGGGACAACCCAGATACGCAGTATTTT.

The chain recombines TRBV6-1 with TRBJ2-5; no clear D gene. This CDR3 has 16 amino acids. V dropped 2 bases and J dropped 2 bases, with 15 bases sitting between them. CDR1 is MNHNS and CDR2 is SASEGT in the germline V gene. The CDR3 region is CASSENPLSRQETQYF. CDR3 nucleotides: TGTGCCAGCAGTGAAAACCCCCTTTCCAGACAAGAGACCCAGTACTTC.

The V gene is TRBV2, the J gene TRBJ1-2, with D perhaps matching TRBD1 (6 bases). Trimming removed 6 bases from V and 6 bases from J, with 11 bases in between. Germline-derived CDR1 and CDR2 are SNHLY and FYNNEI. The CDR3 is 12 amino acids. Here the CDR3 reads CASREGGDGYTF. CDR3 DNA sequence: TGTGCCAGCAGAGAGGGGGGGGATGGCTACACCTTC.